This TCR beta chain appears in the sequencing data of a study of T cell responses to AZD1222 COVID-19 vaccine. Assay used: immunoSEQ multiplex PCR; TCRdb lists only in-frame clones, some missing. This repertoire shows 130,000 to 150,000 clones, around 87% found once; its top ten account for roughly 1.7%. CDR1 and CDR2 from the germline V gene are MDHEN and SYDVKM. The V end lost 2 bases, the J end lost 8 bases, and 16 bases lay between the germline ends. The CDR3 extends over 15 amino acids. The sequences come from peripheral blood, collected on day 0 of AZD1222 vaccination. This sequence originates from an adult in good health. The chain couples TRBV28 to TRBJ2-4; TRBD1 or TRBD2 may be the D gene (7 bases each). The CDR3 DNA follows: TGTGCCAGCAGTTTAAGGGGGCAGGGGAGGGACATTCAGTACTTC. Translation: CASSLRGQGRDIQYF.